The subject of this entry is one TCR beta chain. At the DNA level, this CDR3 is encoded by other sequences in the same sample as well. TCRdb's copy holds only in-frame clones and misses some; the assay was immunoSEQ multiplex PCR. This table holds approximately 210,000 clones, 94% found once. Patients in Seattle were enrolled during active infection, then followed longitudinally. These data are taken from a study of blood T cell repertoires in COVID-19. At the level of the study: Acute and convalescent COVID-19 specimens originated in the United States, Italy and Spain.

The CDR3 is 14 amino acids. With 4 bases removed from V and 0 bases from J, the gap between germline ends came to 11 bases. CDR1 SGHRS and CDR2 YFSETQ come from the germline V gene. Material for sequencing was peripheral blood. The TCR comes from a young man with COVID-19, enrolled during active disease. The chain carries TRBV5-1 and TRBJ2-7; D unclear. The CDR3 coding sequence is TGCGCCAGCAGCGGGCAGGCTGTCTCCTACGAGCAGTACTTC. This encodes CASSGQAVSYEQYF.